The rows below give T cell receptor beta chains drawn from one sample of a study of cytomegalovirus exposure and HLA in healthy donors. Profiled with immunoSEQ multiplex PCR; TCRdb holds only in-frame clones, not every one. The sample consists of under 200,000 clones, over 70% of them appearing once. The source material was PBMCs. The receptors come from a woman under 40 in good health and CMV-seronegative. Each CDR3 is given with its conserved first and last residue. A D gene is named only where the DNA matches it firmly. Size is stated for part of the rows, as once, few or many counts, or as a class when the clone is expanded.

clone_size | j_call | v_call | d_call | cdr3_aa | cdr3_nt
NA | TRBJ2-5 | TRBV2 | NA | CASSENIPGETQYF | TGTGCCAGCAGTGAGAACATACCGGGGGAGACCCAGTACTTC
NA | TRBJ2-1 | TRBV11-2 | TRBD2 | CASLRGGYNEQFF | TGTGCCAGCTTGCGGGGGGGGTACAATGAGCAGTTCTTC
NA | TRBJ2-7 | TRBV10-3 | TRBD2 | CAISPDSGGAGEQYF | TGTGCCATCAGCCCGGATAGCGGGGGGGCGGGCGAGCAGTACTTC
NA | TRBJ1-2 | TRBV28 | TRBD1 | CASSSDRGYTF | TGTGCCAGCAGTTCGGACAGGGGCTACACCTTC
NA | TRBJ2-5 | TRBV29-1 | TRBD2 | CSVGGGRETQYF | TGCAGCGTTGGGGGGGGTAGGGAGACCCAGTACTTC
NA | TRBJ2-7 | TRBV2 | NA | CASSGRGQVEGEQYF | TGTGCCAGCAGTGGCCGTGGGCAGGTGGAAGGCGAGCAGTACTTC
NA | TRBJ2-2 | TRBV7-9 | NA | CASSLVYSTGELFF | TGTGCCAGCAGCTTGGTCTATTCTACCGGGGAGCTGTTTTTT
NA | TRBJ1-6 | TRBV5-1 | NA | CASSLDSPGISPLHF | TGCGCCAGCAGCTTGGACAGCCCCGGGATTTCACCCCTCCACTTT
NA | TRBJ2-5 | TRBV6-5 | NA | CASSGYYEETQYF | TGTGCCAGTAGCGGTTATTATGAAGAGACCCAGTACTTC
NA | TRBJ1-4 | TRBV6-5 | NA | CARRTAEKLFF | TGTGCCAGAAGGACAGCGGAAAAACTGTTTTTT
NA | TRBJ2-1 | TRBV6-5 | TRBD2 | CASVAGGRGEQFF | TGTGCCAGCGTAGCGGGGGGGCGAGGAGAGCAGTTCTTC
NA | TRBJ1-1 | TRBV7-6 | TRBD1 | CASSRGPDRASEAFF | TGTGCCAGCAGCAGAGGGCCGGACAGGGCCTCTGAAGCTTTCTTT
NA | TRBJ2-1 | TRBV5-4 | TRBD2 | CASSYAPASGDEQFF | TGTGCCAGCAGCTACGCCCCGGCTAGCGGTGATGAGCAGTTCTTC
NA | TRBJ2-1 | TRBV5-1 | TRBD2 | CASSLSAGGSNNEQFF | TGCGCCAGCAGCTTGTCAGCGGGGGGGTCCAACAATGAGCAGTTCTTC
NA | TRBJ2-1 | TRBV7-9 | TRBD2 | CASSLSGGAGNEQFF | TGTGCCAGCAGCTTAAGCGGGGGGGCGGGAAATGAGCAGTTCTTC
once | TRBJ2-7 | TRBV5-1 | NA | CASSRGYSHEQYF | TGCGCCAGCAGCCGGGGGTATAGCCACGAGCAGTACTTC
NA | TRBJ2-5 | TRBV7-9 | TRBD1 | CASIGRDRTRSSRETQYF | TGTGCCAGCATAGGACGGGACAGGACGCGTTCCAGTCGAGAGACCCAGTACTTC
NA | TRBJ1-5 | TRBV7-9 | TRBD1 | CASSRGTVGNQPQHF | TGTGCCAGCAGCCGAGGGACAGTAGGCAATCAGCCCCAGCATTTT
NA | TRBJ2-5 | TRBV2 | NA | CASSGLRKETQYF | TGTGCCAGCAGTGGACTCAGAAAAGAGACCCAGTACTTC
NA | TRBJ1-2 | TRBV28 | NA | CASSQGYGYTF | TGTGCCAGCAGTCAGGGATATGGCTACACCTTC
NA | TRBJ1-5 | TRBV27 | TRBD1 | CASSSTGEPQHF | TGTGCCAGCAGTTCGACAGGGGAACCCCAGCATTTT
NA | TRBJ1-2 | TRBV5-1 | NA | CASSWGGRDYGYTF | TGCGCCAGCAGCTGGGGGGGGCGCGACTATGGCTACACCTTC
NA | TRBJ2-6 | TRBV7-3 | TRBD1 | CASTDRTGGTGANVLTF | TGTGCCAGCACTGACCGGACAGGGGGTACTGGGGCCAACGTCCTGACTTTC
NA | TRBJ1-6 | TRBV4-1 | TRBD1 | CASSQVRGQGVRSPLHF | TGCGCCAGCAGCCAAGTGAGGGGACAGGGGGTACGGTCACCCCTCCACTTT
once | TRBJ2-3 | TRBV27 | NA | CASSSHPGRPGDTQYF | TGTGCCAGCAGCTCCCATCCGGGTCGCCCGGGGGATACGCAGTATTTT
once | TRBJ2-1 | TRBV6-4 | TRBD2 | CASSKLAGEIDEQFF | TGTGCCAGCAGTAAGCTAGCGGGGGAAATAGATGAGCAGTTCTTC